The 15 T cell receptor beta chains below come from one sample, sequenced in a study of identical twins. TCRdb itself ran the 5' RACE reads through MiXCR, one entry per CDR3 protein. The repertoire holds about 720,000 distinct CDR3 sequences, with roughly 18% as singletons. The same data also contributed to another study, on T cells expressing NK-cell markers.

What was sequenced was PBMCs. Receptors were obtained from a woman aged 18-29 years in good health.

The CDR3 coding sequence is TGTGCCAGCACCAACGGGGCCGGCACCGGGGAGCTGTTTTTT. Its translation is CASTNGAGTGELFF. V is TRBV6-1 and J is TRBJ2-2, with D perhaps matching TRBD1 or TRBD2 (5 bases each). V lost 7 bases, J lost 4 bases, and 13 bases lay in between. The CDR3 is 14 residues long. Germline values: CDR1 MNHNS, CDR2 SASEGT.

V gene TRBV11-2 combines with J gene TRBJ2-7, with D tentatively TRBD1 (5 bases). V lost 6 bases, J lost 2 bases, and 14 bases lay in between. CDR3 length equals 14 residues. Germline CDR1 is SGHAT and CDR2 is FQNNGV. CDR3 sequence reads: CASSFEPGTYEQYF. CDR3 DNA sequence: TGTGCCAGCAGTTTCGAGCCAGGGACCTACGAGCAGTACTTC.

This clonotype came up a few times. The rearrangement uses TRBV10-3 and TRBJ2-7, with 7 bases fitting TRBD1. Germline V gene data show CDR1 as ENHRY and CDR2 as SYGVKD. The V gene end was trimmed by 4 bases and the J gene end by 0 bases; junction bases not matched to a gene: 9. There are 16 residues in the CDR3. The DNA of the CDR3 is TGTGCCATCAGTGGGCAACCCGGGACAGCCTCCTACGAGCAGTACTTC. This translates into CAISGQPGTASYEQYF.

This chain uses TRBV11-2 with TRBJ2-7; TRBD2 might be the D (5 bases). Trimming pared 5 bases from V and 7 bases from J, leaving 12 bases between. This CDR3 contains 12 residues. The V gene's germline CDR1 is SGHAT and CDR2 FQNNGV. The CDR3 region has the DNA TGTGCCAGCAGCCCATCGGGCGGGGAGCAGTACTTC. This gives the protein CASSPSGGEQYF. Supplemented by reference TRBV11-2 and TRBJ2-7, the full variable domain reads EAGVAQSPRYKIIEKRQSVAFWCNPISGHATLYWYQQILGQGPKLLIQFQNNGVVDDSQLPKDRFSAERLKGVDSTLKIQPAKLEDSAVYLCASSPSGGEQYFGPGTRLTVT.

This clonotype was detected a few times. DNA of the CDR3: TGTGCCAGCGGACCTCCCATGGCAGATACGCAGTATTTT. Its translation is CASGPPMADTQYF. The rearrangement joins TRBV3-1 to TRBJ2-3; no firm D call. Germline assignment: CDR1 LGHDT and CDR2 YNNKEL (reference sequence). The CDR3 length is 13 residues. V lost 8 bases, J lost 4 bases, and 13 bases lay in between.

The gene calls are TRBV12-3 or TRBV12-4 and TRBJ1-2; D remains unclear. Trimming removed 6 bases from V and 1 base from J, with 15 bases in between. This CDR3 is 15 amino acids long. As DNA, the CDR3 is TGTGCCAGCAGAGCCCCCAGATGGATTAACTATGGCTACACCTTC. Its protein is CASRAPRWINYGYTF.

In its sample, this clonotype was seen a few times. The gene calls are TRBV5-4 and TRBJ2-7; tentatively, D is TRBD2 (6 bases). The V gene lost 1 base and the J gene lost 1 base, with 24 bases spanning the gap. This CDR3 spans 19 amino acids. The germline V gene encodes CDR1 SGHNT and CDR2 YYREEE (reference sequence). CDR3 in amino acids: CASSLQGLGYKEGSYEQYF. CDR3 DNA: TGTGCCAGCAGCTTGCAGGGACTCGGTTACAAGGAGGGTTCCTACGAGCAGTACTTC. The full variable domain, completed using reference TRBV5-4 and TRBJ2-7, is ETGVTQSPTHLIKTRGQQVTLRCSSQSGHNTVSWYQQALGQGPQFIFQYYREEENGRGNFPPRFSGLQFPNYSSELNVNALELDDSALYLCASSLQGLGYKEGSYEQYFGPGTRLTVT.

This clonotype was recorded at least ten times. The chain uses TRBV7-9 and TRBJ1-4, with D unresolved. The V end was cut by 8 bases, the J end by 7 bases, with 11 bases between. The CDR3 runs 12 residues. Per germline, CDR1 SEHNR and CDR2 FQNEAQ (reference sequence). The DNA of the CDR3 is TGTGCCAGCCGACTAAATGGTGAAAAACTGTTTTTT. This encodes CASRLNGEKLFF.

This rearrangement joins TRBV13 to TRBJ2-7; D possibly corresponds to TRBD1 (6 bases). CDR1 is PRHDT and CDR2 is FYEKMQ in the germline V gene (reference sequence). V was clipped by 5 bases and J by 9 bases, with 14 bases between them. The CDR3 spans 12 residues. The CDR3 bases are TGTGCCAGCAGCCCCCCAGGGGAAAGGCAGTACTTC. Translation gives CASSPPGERQYF. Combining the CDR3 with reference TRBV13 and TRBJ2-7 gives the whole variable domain AAGVIQSPRHLIKEKRETATLKCYPIPRHDTVYWYQQGPGQDPQFLISFYEKMQSDKGSIPDRFSAQQFSDYHSELNMSSLELGDSALYFCASSPPGERQYFGPGTRLTVT.

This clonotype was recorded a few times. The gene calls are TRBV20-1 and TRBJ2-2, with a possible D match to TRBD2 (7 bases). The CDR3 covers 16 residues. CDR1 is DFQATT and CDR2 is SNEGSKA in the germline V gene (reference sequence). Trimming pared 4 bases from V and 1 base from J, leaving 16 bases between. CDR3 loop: CSATGQGGRNTGELFF. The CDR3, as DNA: TGCAGTGCTACGGGACAAGGCGGGAGGAACACCGGGGAGCTGTTTTTT.

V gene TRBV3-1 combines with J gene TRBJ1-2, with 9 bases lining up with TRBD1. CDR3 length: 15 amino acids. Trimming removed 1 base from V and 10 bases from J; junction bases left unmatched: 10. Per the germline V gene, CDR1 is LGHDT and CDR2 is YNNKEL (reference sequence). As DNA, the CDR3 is TGTGCCAGCAGCCAAGCTCCCGGGACAGGGAGGACCTACACCTTC. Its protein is CASSQAPGTGRTYTF.

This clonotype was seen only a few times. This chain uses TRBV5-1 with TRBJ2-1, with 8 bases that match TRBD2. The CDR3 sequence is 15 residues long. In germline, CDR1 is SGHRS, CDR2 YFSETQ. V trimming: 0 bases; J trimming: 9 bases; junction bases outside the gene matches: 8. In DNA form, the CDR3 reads TGCGCCAGCAGCTTGGGGGAAGCGGGAGTGAGTGAGCAGTTCTTC. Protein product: CASSLGEAGVSEQFF.

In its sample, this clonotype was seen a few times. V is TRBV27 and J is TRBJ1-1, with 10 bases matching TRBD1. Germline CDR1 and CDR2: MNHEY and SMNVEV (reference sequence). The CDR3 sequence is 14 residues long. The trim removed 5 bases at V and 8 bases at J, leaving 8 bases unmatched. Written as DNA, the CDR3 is TGTGCCAGCAGTCCCGGGACAGGGGTACCCGAAGCTTTCTTT. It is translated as CASSPGTGVPEAFF.

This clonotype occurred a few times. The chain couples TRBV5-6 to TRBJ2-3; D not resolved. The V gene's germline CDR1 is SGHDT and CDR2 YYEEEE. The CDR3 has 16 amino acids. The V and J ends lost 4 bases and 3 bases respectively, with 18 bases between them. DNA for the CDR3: TGTGCCAGCAGCCCACTTGGAGAGCTGGGGACAGATACGCAGTATTTT. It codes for CASSPLGELGTDTQYF.

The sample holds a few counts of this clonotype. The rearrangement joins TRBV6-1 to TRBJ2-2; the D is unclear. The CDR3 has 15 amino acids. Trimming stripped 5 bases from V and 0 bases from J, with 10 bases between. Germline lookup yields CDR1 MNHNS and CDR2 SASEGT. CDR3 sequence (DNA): TGTGCCAGCAGTAGAGCGCGATCGAACACCGGGGAGCTGTTTTTT. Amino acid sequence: CASSRARSNTGELFF.